The subject of this entry is one TCR beta chain. Antigen unknown. Some clones are missing from TCRdb's copy, which holds only in-frame ones; the method was immunoSEQ multiplex PCR. The data hold more than 110,000 clones, with approximately 90% observed a single time. The data are from a study of T cell responses to AZD1222 COVID-19 vaccine. Study observations and caveats: CD4 TCRs covered the whole spike, strongest at regions 160-218 and 743-854. Reports say nearly half of spike-specific TCRs go after unmutated variant regions. Once two AZD1222 doses were given, Spike-specific TCR breadth and depth went up. Donors in the cohort were predominantly white British and more often female, and clonal diversity was possibly underestimated.

The CDR3 extends over 15 amino acids. CDR1 and CDR2 from the germline V gene are SGHVS and FQNEAQ. Trimming removed 4 bases from V and 2 bases from J, with 12 bases in between. The V gene is TRBV7-8, the J gene TRBJ1-5, with D unresolved. The TCR comes from an adult in good health. The source was peripheral blood, collected on day 0 of AZD1222 vaccination. CDR3 in DNA: TGTGCCAGCAGCTCCCGGGGAGGACGCAATCAGCCCCAGCATTTT. Protein: CASSSRGGRNQPQHF. Full variable domain (outside the CDR3, taken from reference TRBV7-8 and TRBJ1-5): GAGVSQSPRYKVAKRGQDVALRCDPISGHVSLFWYQQALGQGPEFLTYFQNEAQLDKSGLPSDRFFAERPEGSVSTLKIQRTQQEDSAVYLCASSSRGGRNQPQHFGDGTRLSIL.